The 14 T cell receptor beta chains listed next were all sequenced from one sample in a study of Ad26.COV2.S vaccination and SARS-CoV-2 variants. The treatment was: around 19 received Ad26.COV2.S at low or high dose, single or two shots; roughly five received placebo; per-sample allocation not given. Material that was analyzed had been drawn on day 63 after the first vaccine or placebo injection. Assay: immunoSEQ multiplex PCR; the TCRdb copy retains only in-frame clones and omits some. Counted here are some 290,000 clones, around 84% occurring once; the ten biggest clones make up 1.9%. Sequenced material: peripheral blood, taken in a trial of Ad26.COV2.S vaccine versus placebo. All receptors derive from a person between 18 and 65 years old who received the Ad26.COV2.S COVID-19 vaccine or a placebo.

The chain combines TRBV3-1 (or the pseudogene TRBV3-2) with TRBJ2-1; TRBD2 aligns across 7 bases. Losses at the gene ends were 0 bases for V and 4 bases for J; bases not matched to a gene: 6. CDR1 is LGHDT, CDR2 YNNKEL, per germline (reference sequence). This CDR3 contains 16 residues. The CDR3 loop reads CASSQDTRGVYNEQFF. The CDR3 DNA sequence: TGTGCCAGCAGCCAAGATACACGGGGGGTGTACAATGAGCAGTTCTTC.

The chain recombines TRBV18 with TRBJ2-1; tentatively, D is TRBD2 (5 bases). V was cut by 3 bases and J by 2 bases, with 8 bases left in between. The CDR3 sequence is 14 residues long. Germline V CDR1 and CDR2: KGHSH, LQKENI. CDR3 sequence reads: CASSPGLTYNEQFF. The CDR3 DNA follows: TGTGCCAGCTCACCCGGACTTACCTACAATGAGCAGTTCTTC.

CDR3 sequence reads: CASSPSGGAYNEQFF. CDR3 coding DNA: TGTGCCAGCAGCCCTAGCGGGGGGGCTTACAATGAGCAGTTCTTC. This rearrangement joins TRBV7-2 to TRBJ2-1; 12 bases are a match to TRBD2. With V trimmed by 5 bases and J by 4 bases, 3 bases remained unmatched. This CDR3 is 15 amino acids long. CDR1 is SGHTA, CDR2 FQGNSA, per germline.

The rearrangement uses TRBV7-9 and TRBJ2-4, with D maybe TRBD2 (6 bases). The germline gives CDR1 SEHNR, CDR2 FQNEAQ (reference sequence). This CDR3 spans 12 amino acids. V was shortened by 5 bases and J by 8 bases, with 10 bases between the two germline ends. CDR3 amino acids: CASSQAGDIQYF. CDR3 sequence (DNA): TGTGCCAGCAGCCAAGCGGGCGACATTCAGTACTTC.

This chain joins TRBV6-5 and TRBJ1-2; 10 bases are a match to TRBD1. Germline values: CDR1 MNHEY, CDR2 SVGAGI. This CDR3 is 15 amino acids long. V was clipped by 2 bases and J by 0 bases; unmatched bases: 0. CDR3 protein: CASSYGTGANYGYTF. CDR3 coding DNA: TGTGCCAGCAGTTACGGGACAGGGGCTAACTATGGCTACACCTTC.

J is TRBJ2-1 and V is TRBV9; no clear D gene. Germline V CDR1 and CDR2: SGDLS, YYNGEE. V was shortened by 0 bases and J by 1 base, with 8 bases between the two germline ends. The CDR3 covers 15 residues. CDR3 protein: CASSVESGSYNEQFF. The CDR3 nucleotides read TGTGCCAGCAGCGTAGAATCCGGGTCCTACAATGAGCAGTTCTTC.

The rearrangement uses TRBV6-6 and TRBJ1-3; D gene ambiguous. Germline lookup yields CDR1 MNHNY and CDR2 SVGAGI (reference sequence). The length of the CDR3 is 13 residues. V shed 8 bases and J shed 0 bases, with 8 bases lying between them. The CDR3 region has the DNA TGTGCCAGCGTTCTGGACTCTGGAAACACCATATATTTT. It yields the protein CASVLDSGNTIYF.

The chain is built from TRBV7-3 and TRBJ2-1, with 8 nucleotides matching TRBD1. The CDR3 totals 15 residues. The germline CDR1 and CDR2 sequences are SGHTA and FQGTGA. The J segment lost 1 base and the V segment lost 2 bases, leaving 1 base of the junction unmatched. Here the CDR3 DNA reads TGTGCCAGCAGCTTAGGGACAGGTTCCTACAATGAGCAGTTCTTC. Protein product: CASSLGTGSYNEQFF.

The chain links TRBV7-9 to TRBJ1-6, with D perhaps TRBD1 (5 bases). Trimming shortened V by 5 bases and J by 3 bases, and 11 bases separated the two germline ends. This CDR3 has 15 amino acids. CDR1 is SEHNR, CDR2 FQNEAQ, per germline (reference sequence). The CDR3 DNA reads TGTGCCAGCAGCCTTCGCGACAGCTATAATTCACCCCTCCACTTT. Amino acid sequence: CASSLRDSYNSPLHF.

The gene calls are TRBV2 and TRBJ2-2, with 14 bases matching TRBD2. Germline V gene sequence: CDR1 SNHLY, CDR2 FYNNEI. V was clipped by 6 bases and J by 0 bases; unmatched bases: 3. The CDR3 is 17 residues long. In DNA, the CDR3 is TGTGCCAGCAGGATGGGACTAGCGGGGGCGAACACCGGGGAGCTGTTTTTT. It translates to CASRMGLAGANTGELFF. Variable domain in full (rest from reference TRBV2 and TRBJ2-2): EPEVTQTPSHQVTQMGQEVILRCVPISNHLYFYWYRQILGQKVEFLVSFYNNEISEKSEIFDDQFSVERPDGSNFTLKIRSTKLEDSAMYFCASRMGLAGANTGELFFGEGSRLTVL.

This clone has a single count. The rearrangement joins TRBV7-8 to TRBJ1-5, with unresolved D. The CDR3 covers 16 residues. V was trimmed by 5 bases and J by 6 bases, leaving 20 bases between them. CDR1 and CDR2 from the germline V gene are SGHVS and FQNEAQ. DNA of the CDR3: TGTGCCAGCAGCCACCGGGCCTCCCGGTACGGTCAGCCCCAGCATTTT. Translation: CASSHRASRYGQPQHF.

The genes are TRBV7-3 and TRBJ2-7, with TRBD1 as a possible D gene (8 bases). The CDR3 loop spans 15 amino acids. Trimming stripped 4 bases from V and 3 bases from J, with 16 bases between. CDR1 and CDR2 from the germline V gene are SGHTA and FQGTGA. Here the CDR3 reads CASSSTGGDNYEQYF. CDR3 bases: TGTGCCAGCAGCTCAACAGGGGGGGACAACTACGAGCAGTACTTC.

The chain recombines TRBV19 with TRBJ1-2; the D gene is possibly TRBD1 (6 bases). Looked up from germline, CDR1 is LNHDA and CDR2 is SQIVND (reference sequence). V lost 3 bases to trimming and J lost 10 bases, with 12 bases between them. This CDR3 is 12 amino acids long. The CDR3 reads CASSMARGNYTF. CDR3 nucleotides: TGTGCCAGTAGTATGGCCAGGGGAAACTACACCTTC.

The rearrangement links TRBV18 to TRBJ1-4; D ambiguous. The length of the CDR3 is 12 residues. The germline CDR1 and CDR2 sequences are KGHSH and LQKENI. The V end lost 6 bases, the J end lost 8 bases, and 10 bases lay between the germline ends. DNA for the CDR3: TGTGCCAGCTCGCCAGAGGCAGAAAAACTGTTTTTT. It codes for CASSPEAEKLFF.